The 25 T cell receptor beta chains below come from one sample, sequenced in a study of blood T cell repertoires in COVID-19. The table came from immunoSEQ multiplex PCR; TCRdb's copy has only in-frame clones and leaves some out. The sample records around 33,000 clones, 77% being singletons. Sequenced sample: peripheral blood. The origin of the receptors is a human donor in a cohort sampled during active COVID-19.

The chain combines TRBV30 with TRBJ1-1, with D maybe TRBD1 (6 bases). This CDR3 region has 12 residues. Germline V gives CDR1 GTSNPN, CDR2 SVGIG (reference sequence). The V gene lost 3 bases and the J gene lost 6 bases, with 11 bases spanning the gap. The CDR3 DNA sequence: TGTGCCTGGAGGCAGGGGAGGGCTGAAGCTTTCTTT. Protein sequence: CAWRQGRAEAFF.

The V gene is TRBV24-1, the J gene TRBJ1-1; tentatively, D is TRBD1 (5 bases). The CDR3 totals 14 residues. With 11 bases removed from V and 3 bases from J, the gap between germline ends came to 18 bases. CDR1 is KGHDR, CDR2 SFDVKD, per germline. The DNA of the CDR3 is TGTGCCAGGCCAGGGACCGGGAGCGACACTGAAGCTTTCTTT. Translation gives CARPGTGSDTEAFF.

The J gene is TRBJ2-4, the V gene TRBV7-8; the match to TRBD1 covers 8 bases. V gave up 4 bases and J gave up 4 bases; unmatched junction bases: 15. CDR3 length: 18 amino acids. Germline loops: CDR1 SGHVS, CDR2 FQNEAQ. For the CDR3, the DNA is TGTGCCAGCAGCTCACTTCGGGACAGGACTTCGAGGAAAAACATTCAGTACTTC. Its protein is CASSSLRDRTSRKNIQYF.

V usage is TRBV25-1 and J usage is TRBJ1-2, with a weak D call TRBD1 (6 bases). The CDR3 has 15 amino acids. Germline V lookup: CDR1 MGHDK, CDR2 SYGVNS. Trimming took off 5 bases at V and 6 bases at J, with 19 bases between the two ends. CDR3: CASSPAGAWSHGYTF. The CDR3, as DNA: TGTGCCAGCAGTCCCGCGGGGGCCTGGTCCCATGGCTACACCTTC.

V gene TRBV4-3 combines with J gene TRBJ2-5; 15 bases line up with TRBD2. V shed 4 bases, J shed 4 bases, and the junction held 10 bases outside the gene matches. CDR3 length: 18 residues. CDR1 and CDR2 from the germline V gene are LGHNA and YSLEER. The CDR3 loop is CASSPSGTSGGQGETQYF. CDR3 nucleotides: TGCGCCAGCAGCCCTTCCGGGACTAGCGGGGGGCAGGGAGAGACCCAGTACTTC.

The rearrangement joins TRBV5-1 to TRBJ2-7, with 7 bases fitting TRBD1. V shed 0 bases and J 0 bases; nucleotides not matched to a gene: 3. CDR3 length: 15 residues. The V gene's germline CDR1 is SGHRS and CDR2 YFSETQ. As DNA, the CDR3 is TGCGCCAGCAGCTTGGTCCAGGGGGTCTCCTACGAGCAGTACTTC. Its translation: CASSLVQGVSYEQYF.

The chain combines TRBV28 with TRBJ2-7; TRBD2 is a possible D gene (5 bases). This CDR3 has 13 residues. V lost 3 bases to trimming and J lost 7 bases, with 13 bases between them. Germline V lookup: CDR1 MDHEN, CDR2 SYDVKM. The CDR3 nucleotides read TGTGCCAGCAGTTTTAAGCTCAGGACTGAGCAGTACTTC. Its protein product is CASSFKLRTEQYF.

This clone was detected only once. CDR3 bases: TGTGCCAGCAGCCCCCGGACAGGGAATTCACCCCTCCACTTT. Protein: CASSPRTGNSPLHF. The V and J genes are TRBV13 and TRBJ1-6; 8 bases agree with TRBD1. The CDR3 runs 14 residues. V trimming: 5 bases; J trimming: 7 bases; junction bases outside the gene matches: 4. Germline V lookup: CDR1 PRHDT, CDR2 FYEKMQ (reference sequence).

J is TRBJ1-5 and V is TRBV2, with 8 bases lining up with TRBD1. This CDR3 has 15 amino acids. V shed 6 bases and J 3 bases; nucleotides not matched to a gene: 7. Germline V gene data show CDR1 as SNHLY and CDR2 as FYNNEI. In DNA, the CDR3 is TGTGCCAGCAGCAGGACAGGGAACAACAATCAGCCCCAGCATTTT. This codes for CASSRTGNNNQPQHF.

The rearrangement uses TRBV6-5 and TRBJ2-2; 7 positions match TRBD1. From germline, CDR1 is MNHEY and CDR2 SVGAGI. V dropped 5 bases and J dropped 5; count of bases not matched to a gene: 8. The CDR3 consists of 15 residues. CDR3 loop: CASSRITGVTGELFF. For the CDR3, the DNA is TGTGCCAGCAGTCGTATCACAGGGGTTACCGGGGAGCTGTTTTTT.

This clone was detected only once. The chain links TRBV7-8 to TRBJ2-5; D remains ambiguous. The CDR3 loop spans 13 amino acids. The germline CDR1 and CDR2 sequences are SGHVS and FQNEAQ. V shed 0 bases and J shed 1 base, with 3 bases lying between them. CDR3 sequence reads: CASSLALQETQYF. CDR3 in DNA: TGTGCCAGCAGCTTAGCTCTCCAAGAGACCCAGTACTTC.

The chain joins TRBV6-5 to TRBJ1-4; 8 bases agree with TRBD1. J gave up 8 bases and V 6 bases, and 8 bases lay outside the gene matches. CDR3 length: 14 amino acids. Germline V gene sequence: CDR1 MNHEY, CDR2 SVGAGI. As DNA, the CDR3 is TGTGCCAGCAGACTAGACAGGGGTACAGAAAAACTGTTTTTT. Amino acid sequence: CASRLDRGTEKLFF.

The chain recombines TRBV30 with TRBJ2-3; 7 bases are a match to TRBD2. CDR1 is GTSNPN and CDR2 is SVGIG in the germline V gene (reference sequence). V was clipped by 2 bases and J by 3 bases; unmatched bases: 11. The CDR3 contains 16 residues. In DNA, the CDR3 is TGTGCCTGGAGTCCCCAGACTAGCCTCCGTACAGATACGCAGTATTTT. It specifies CAWSPQTSLRTDTQYF. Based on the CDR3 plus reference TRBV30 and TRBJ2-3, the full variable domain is SQTIHQWPATLVQPVGSPLSLECTVEGTSNPNLYWYRQAAGRGLQLLFYSVGIGQISSEVPQNLSASRPQDRQFILSSKKLLLSDSGFYLCAWSPQTSLRTDTQYFGPGTRLTVL.

CDR3 residues: CASSDSIVAGRDGYTF. CDR3 sequence (DNA): TGTGCCAGCAGTGACTCGATCGTGGCAGGGCGTGATGGCTACACCTTC. The chain recombines TRBV6-4 with TRBJ1-2; a weak D match, TRBD1 (5 bases). Trimming removed 0 bases at V and 6 bases at J, with 17 bases between. CDR3 length equals 16 residues. Per the germline V gene, CDR1 is MRHNA and CDR2 is SNTAGT.

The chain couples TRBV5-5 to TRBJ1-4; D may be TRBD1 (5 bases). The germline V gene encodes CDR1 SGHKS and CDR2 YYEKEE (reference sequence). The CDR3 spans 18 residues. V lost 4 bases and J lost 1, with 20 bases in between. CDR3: CASSPTKRGLVTNEKLFF. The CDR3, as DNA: TGTGCCAGCAGCCCCACTAAAAGGGGCCTGGTAACTAATGAAAAACTGTTTTTT.

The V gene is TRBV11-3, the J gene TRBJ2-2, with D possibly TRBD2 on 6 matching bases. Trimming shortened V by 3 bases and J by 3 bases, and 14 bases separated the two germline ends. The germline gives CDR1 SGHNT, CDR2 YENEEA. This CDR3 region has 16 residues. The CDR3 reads CASSFRQTGDTGELFF. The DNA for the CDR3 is TGTGCCAGCAGCTTTAGACAGACGGGGGACACCGGGGAGCTGTTTTTT.

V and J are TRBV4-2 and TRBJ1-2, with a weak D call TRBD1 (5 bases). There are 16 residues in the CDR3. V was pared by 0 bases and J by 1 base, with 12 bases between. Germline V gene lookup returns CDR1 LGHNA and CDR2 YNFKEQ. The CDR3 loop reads CASSQEATAFNYGYTF. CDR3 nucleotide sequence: TGTGCCAGCAGCCAAGAGGCGACAGCATTTAACTATGGCTACACCTTC.

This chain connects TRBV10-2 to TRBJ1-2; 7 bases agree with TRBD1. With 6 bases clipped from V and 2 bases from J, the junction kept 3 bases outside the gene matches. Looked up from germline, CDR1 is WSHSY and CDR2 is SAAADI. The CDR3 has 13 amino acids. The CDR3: CASRGTVNYGYTF. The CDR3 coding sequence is TGCGCCAGCAGGGGGACAGTGAACTATGGCTACACCTTC.

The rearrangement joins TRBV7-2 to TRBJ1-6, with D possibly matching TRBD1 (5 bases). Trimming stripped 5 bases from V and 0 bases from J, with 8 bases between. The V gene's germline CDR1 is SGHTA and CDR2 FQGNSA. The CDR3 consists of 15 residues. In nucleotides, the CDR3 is TGTGCCAGCAGCCGGGGGATCTCCTATAATTCACCCCTCCACTTT. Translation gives CASSRGISYNSPLHF.

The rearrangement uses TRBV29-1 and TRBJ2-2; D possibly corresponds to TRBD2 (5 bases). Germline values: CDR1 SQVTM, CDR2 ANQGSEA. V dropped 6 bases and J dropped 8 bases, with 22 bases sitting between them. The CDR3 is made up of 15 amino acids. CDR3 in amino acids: CSVSLYRDGAGELFF. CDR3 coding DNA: TGCAGCGTGTCACTTTATCGGGATGGCGCGGGGGAGCTGTTTTTT.

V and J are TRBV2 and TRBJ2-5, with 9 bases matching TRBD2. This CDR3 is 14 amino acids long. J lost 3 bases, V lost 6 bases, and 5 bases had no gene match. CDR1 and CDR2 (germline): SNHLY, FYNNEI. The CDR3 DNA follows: TGTGCCAGCAGGCGTAGCGGGGGTGAAGAGACCCAGTACTTC. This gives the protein CASRRSGGEETQYF.

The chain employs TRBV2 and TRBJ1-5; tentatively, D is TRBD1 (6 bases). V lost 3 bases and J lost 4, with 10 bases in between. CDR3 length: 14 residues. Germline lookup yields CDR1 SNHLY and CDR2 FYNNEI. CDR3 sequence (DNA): TGTGCCAGCAGTGACTTGAGGGGGAATCAGCCCCAGCATTTT. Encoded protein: CASSDLRGNQPQHF.

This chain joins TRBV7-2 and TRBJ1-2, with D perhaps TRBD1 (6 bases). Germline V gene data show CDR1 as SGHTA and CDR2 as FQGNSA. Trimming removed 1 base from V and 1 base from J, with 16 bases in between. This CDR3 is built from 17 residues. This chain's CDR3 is CASSLVPGQRNNYGYTF. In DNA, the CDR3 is TGTGCCAGCAGCTTAGTCCCAGGACAGCGAAATAACTATGGCTACACCTTC.

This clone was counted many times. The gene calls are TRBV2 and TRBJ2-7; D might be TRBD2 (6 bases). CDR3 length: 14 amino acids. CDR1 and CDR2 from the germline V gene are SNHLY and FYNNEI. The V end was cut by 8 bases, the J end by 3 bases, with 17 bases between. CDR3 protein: CASFLGDSGYEQYF. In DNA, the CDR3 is TGTGCCAGCTTCTTGGGGGATAGCGGCTACGAGCAGTACTTC.

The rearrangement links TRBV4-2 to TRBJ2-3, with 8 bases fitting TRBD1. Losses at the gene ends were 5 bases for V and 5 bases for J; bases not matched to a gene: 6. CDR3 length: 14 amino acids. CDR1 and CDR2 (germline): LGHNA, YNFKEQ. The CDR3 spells CASSNGQGGDTQYF. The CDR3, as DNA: TGTGCCAGCAGCAACGGACAGGGAGGAGATACGCAGTATTTT.